This TCR beta chain was sequenced for a study of blood T cell repertoires in COVID-19. In the study overall: Sites in the United States, Italy and Spain provided acute and convalescent COVID-19 samples. In each case, the material was cDNA or gDNA derived from T cells, B-cell-depleted T cells, or PBMCs.

Per the germline V gene, CDR1 is SGHKS and CDR2 is YYEKEE (reference sequence). V dropped 4 bases and J dropped 2 bases, with 15 bases sitting between them. The CDR3 contains 16 residues. Original methodology: Estimates of nucleated cell counts were drawn from the amplification of reference gene primers. The protocol was immunoSEQ multiplex PCR, while the TCRdb copy is restricted to in-frame clones and leaves out a portion. V and J calls and clone size are as listed in that table; D and trimming were resolved from the DNA. The table has 130,000 to 150,000 clones, about 86% seen once; the top ten hold approximately 8.2%.

The clonotype originates from a human donor in a cohort sampled during active COVID-19. The sample consisted of peripheral blood. J is TRBJ1-4 and V is TRBV5-5, with D tentatively TRBD1 (6 bases). This CDR3 reads CASSPLPGDTNEKLFF. In DNA, the CDR3 is TGTGCCAGCAGCCCATTGCCAGGGGACACTAATGAAAAACTGTTTTTT. Complete variable domain (other parts from reference TRBV5-5 and TRBJ1-4): DAGVTQSPTHLIKTRGQQVTLRCSPISGHKSVSWYQQVLGQGPQFIFQYYEKEERGRGNFPDRFSARQFPNYSSELNVNALLLGDSALYLCASSPLPGDTNEKLFFGSGTQLSVL.